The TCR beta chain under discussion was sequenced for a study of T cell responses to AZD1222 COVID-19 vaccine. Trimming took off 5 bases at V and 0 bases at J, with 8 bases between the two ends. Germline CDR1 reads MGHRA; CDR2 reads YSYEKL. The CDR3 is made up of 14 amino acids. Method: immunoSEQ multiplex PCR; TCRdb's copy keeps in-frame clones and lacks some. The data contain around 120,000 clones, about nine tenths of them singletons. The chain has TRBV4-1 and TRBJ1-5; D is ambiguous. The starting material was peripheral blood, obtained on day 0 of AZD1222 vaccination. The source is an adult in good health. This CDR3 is CASSYGNSNQPQHF. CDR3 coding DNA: TGCGCCAGCAGCTACGGGAATAGCAATCAGCCCCAGCATTTT.